These 6 T cell receptor beta chains were sequenced from one sample in a study of cytomegalovirus exposure and HLA in healthy donors. Method: immunoSEQ multiplex PCR; TCRdb's copy keeps in-frame clones and lacks some. The sample has some 210,000 clones; roughly 84% are singletons. The sample consisted of PBMCs. The receptor set was obtained from a young woman in good health and CMV-seropositive.

The chain combines TRBV4-1 with TRBJ2-7; D not certain. The germline gives CDR1 MGHRA, CDR2 YSYEKL. Trimming pared 0 bases from V and 2 bases from J, leaving 11 bases between. CDR3 size: 15 residues. The CDR3 loop reads CASSQDAKQPYEQYF. CDR3 coding DNA: TGCGCCAGCAGCCAAGATGCAAAACAGCCCTACGAGCAGTACTTC.

This clone was found once. This chain uses TRBV5-1 with TRBJ2-7; the match to TRBD2 covers 9 bases. Looked up from germline, CDR1 is SGHRS and CDR2 is YFSETQ. V shed 2 bases and J 0 bases; nucleotides not matched to a gene: 9. The CDR3 extends over 17 amino acids. Here the CDR3 reads CASSLLLAGPSSYEQYF. The CDR3 DNA reads as TGCGCCAGCAGCTTACTACTAGCGGGTCCAAGCTCCTACGAGCAGTACTTC.

In this sample, this clone turned up a few times. The V and J genes are TRBV25-1 and TRBJ1-2, with 9 positions matching TRBD1. This CDR3 has 14 residues. CDR1 is MGHDK, CDR2 SYGVNS, per germline. V lost 3 bases to trimming and J lost 10 bases; unmatched junction nucleotides: 9. Here the CDR3 reads CASSDSGTGTVYTF. The CDR3 DNA sequence: TGTGCCAGCAGTGACTCCGGGACAGGGACTGTCTACACCTTC.

The chain couples TRBV5-4 to TRBJ2-2, with D perhaps matching TRBD1 (6 bases). V was trimmed by 0 bases and J by 8 bases, leaving 14 bases between them. The CDR3 totals 15 residues. Germline V gene data show CDR1 as SGHNT and CDR2 as YYREEE (reference sequence). The CDR3 protein is CASSLAQGKAGELFF. CDR3 bases: TGTGCCAGCAGCTTGGCGCAGGGGAAAGCGGGGGAGCTGTTTTTT.

This chain joins TRBV6-5 and TRBJ2-3; a possible D gene is TRBD2 (6 bases). CDR1 MNHEY and CDR2 SVGAGI come from the germline V gene. The ends were cut back, 6 bases at V and 6 bases at J, with 19 bases in the middle. The CDR3 is 15 amino acids. The CDR3 spells CASSRGGLRGDTQYF. The CDR3 DNA is TGTGCCAGCAGCCGGGGTGGACTCCGGGGGGATACGCAGTATTTT.

The chain is built from TRBV27 and TRBJ1-5; a weak D match, TRBD1 (5 bases). This CDR3 comprises 15 residues. Trimming took off 2 bases at V and 5 bases at J, with 13 bases between the two ends. The germline V gene has CDR1 MNHEY and CDR2 SMNVEV (reference sequence). CDR3 nucleotides: TGTGCCAGCAGTTTACAGGGCTCTTCATATCAGCCCCAGCATTTT. It specifies CASSLQGSSYQPQHF.